Below, one T cell receptor beta chain is given with its context. Some clones are missing from TCRdb's copy, which holds only in-frame ones; the method was immunoSEQ multiplex PCR. Among about 31,000 clones listed, around 76% were seen once. The sample comes from a study of memory CD4+ T cells and cytomegalovirus serostatus. Single viable CD3+CD4+CD8-CD45RO+ cells were sorted as the memory CD4+ T cells. Input material: memory CD4+ T cells from blood. The clonotype originates from an adult in good health and CMV-seronegative. Some clones in this sample may be carry-over from other donors' samples.

CDR3 amino acids: CARSLVGASSGANTPSTDTQYF. CDR3 nucleotides: TGTGCCAGAAGCTTAGTGGGGGCGTCTAGCGGAGCCAACACTCCTAGCACAGATACGCAGTATTTT. The V and J genes are TRBV7-5 and TRBJ2-3; whether TRBD2, the table's D call, matches the DNA was not checked. TRBV7-5 is marked as a pseudogene. The CDR3 has 22 amino acids.